This T cell receptor (beta chain) was retrieved from a study of type 1 and type 2 diabetes patients. Study-wide context: Participants included type 1 and type 2 diabetes patients plus nondiabetic controls.

This clonotype was seen a handful of times. Amplification started from genomic DNA. Multiplex PCR with 30 forward and 13 reverse primers amplified the TCR beta CDR3. TCRdb re-derived calls from the multiplex PCR reads in MiXCR, one entry per CDR3 protein. Altogether about 290,000 distinct CDR3 sequences are present, around 47% being singletons, with the ten largest covering 12% to 15%. Germline V CDR1 and CDR2: SGHTA, FQGNSA. J lost 4 bases, V lost 5 bases, and 14 bases had no gene match. This CDR3 has 17 residues. V gene TRBV7-2 combines with J gene TRBJ1-1; TRBD1 matches at 9 bases. The sequencing sample was made of peripheral blood mononuclear cells (PBMCs). This sequence originates from a man younger than 35 with type 2 diabetes. The CDR3 nucleotides read TGTGCCAGCAGCGCTCCCGGACAGGGGATCGAGGGCACTGAAGCTTTCTTT. Its translation: CASSAPGQGIEGTEAFF.